Listed below are T cell receptor beta chains from one sample, sequenced in a study of T cell responses to AZD1222 COVID-19 vaccine. Sequenced by immunoSEQ multiplex PCR; TCRdb stores in-frame clones only, minus some. The table shows around 160,000 clones, with 88% occurring only once. The specimen comprised peripheral blood, sampled on day 0 of AZD1222 vaccination. The receptors derive from an adult in good health. CDR3s include the opening cysteine and the closing phenylalanine or tryptophan. D genes are given only for firm matches. Size tells how often a clone was seen (once, few, many) or the class of an expanded clone, and some rows leave it out.

TRBJ2-3	-	-	TRBV12-5	TGTGCTAGTGGGGGGGGAGAGTCAGATACGCAGTATTTT	CASGGGESDTQYF
TRBJ1-2	-	-	TRBV1	TGCACCAGCAGCCCGTTCACAGGGTACATTCCGGGAGTCGGTTGGGCCGAGCCCAACTATGGCTACACCTTC	CTSSPFTGYIPGVGWAEPNYGYTF
TRBJ1-2	-	TRBD1	TRBV19	TGTGCCAGTAGTGGGTCGGACAGGGGTAACTATGGCTACACCTTC	CASSGSDRGNYGYTF
TRBJ1-5	-	-	TRBV6-2/TRBV6-3	TGTGCCAGCAGTTACTCGGTAGCCCGGGCAGGGTGGGGCAATCAGCCCCAGCATTTT	CASSYSVARAGWGNQPQHF
TRBJ2-7	-	-	TRBV7-3	TGTGCCAGCAGCTTTGGTTCCCCACCCTACGAGCAGTACTTC	CASSFGSPPYEQYF
TRBJ2-1	once	-	TRBV11-3	TGTGCCAGCAGCATGGGGGGGCTCAATGAGCAGTTCTTC	CASSMGGLNEQFF
TRBJ1-1	-	-	TRBV21-1	TGTGCCAGCAGCCCCCCAGGGGGGGAAGCTTTCTTT	CASSPPGGEAFF
TRBJ2-1	-	-	TRBV5-4	TGTGCCAGCAGCTTGAGGGGGGACTTGTACAATGAGCAGTTCTTC	CASSLRGDLYNEQFF
TRBJ1-2	-	TRBD1	TRBV7-2	TGTGCCAGCAGCTTTTCGGACAGGGAGGGCTACACCTTC	CASSFSDREGYTF
TRBJ2-1	-	-	TRBV7-2	TGTGCCAGCAGCTTAGCGCTTAGCGGATACAATGAGCAGTTCTTC	CASSLALSGYNEQFF
TRBJ2-4	-	-	TRBV30	TGTGCCTGGGCGGGACTAGCCAAAAACATTCAGTACTTC	CAWAGLAKNIQYF
TRBJ2-7	once	TRBD1	TRBV5-1	TGCGCCAGCAGTAATGGGACAGGGGGCTACGAGCAGTACTTC	CASSNGTGGYEQYF
TRBJ2-7	-	TRBD2	TRBV7-3	TGTGCCAGCAGCTCTGGGGGGGACTACGAGCAGTACTTC	CASSSGGDYEQYF
TRBJ2-5	-	-	TRBV5-1	TGCGCCAGCAGCTTGGCAGGGGCGGGGCCGGAGACCCAGTACTTC	CASSLAGAGPETQYF
TRBJ1-2	-	-	TRBV11-2	TGTGCCAGCAGCTTAGCTTCAGGGAGTAGGAACTATGGCTACACCTTC	CASSLASGSRNYGYTF
TRBJ1-2	once	-	TRBV2	TGTGCCAGCAGTGTGATCGGTTGGGGGGGTGATGGCTACACCTTC	CASSVIGWGGDGYTF
TRBJ1-1	-	-	TRBV28	TGTGCCAGCAGTTTAACGAACACTGAAGCTTTCTTT	CASSLTNTEAFF
TRBJ1-5	many	-	TRBV5-8	TGTGCCAGCAGGTTGGGACCCGGGGCCTCCGGCAATCAGCCCCAGCATTTT	CASRLGPGASGNQPQHF
TRBJ1-5	-	-	TRBV5-1	TGCGCCAGCAGCTACGCGACCAATCAGCCCCAGCATTTT	CASSYATNQPQHF
TRBJ2-7	few	-	TRBV14	TGTGCCAGCAGCCGCCAGGGGGGGGTCGGGTACGAGCAGTACTTC	CASSRQGGVGYEQYF
TRBJ2-2	-	TRBD1	TRBV25-1	TGTGCCAGCAGTCGGACAGGGACCGGGGAGCTGTTTTTT	CASSRTGTGELFF
TRBJ2-7	-	TRBD2	TRBV7-2	TGTGCCAGCAGCTTTACTAGCGGGGGCGAGCAGTACTTC	CASSFTSGGEQYF
TRBJ2-7	-	-	TRBV19	TGTGCCAGTACTCACACGGACGAGCAGTACTTC	CASTHTDEQYF
TRBJ2-7	-	-	TRBV5-4	TGTGCCAGCAGCTCTGGAGCCTACGAGCAGTACTTC	CASSSGAYEQYF
TRBJ2-5	-	TRBD1	TRBV6-5	TGTGCCAGCACTCGGACAGGGGGCCTCGAGACCCAGTACTTC	CASTRTGGLETQYF
TRBJ1-3	-	-	TRBV20-1	TGCAGTGCTAGTGTGGCAGGGTATAGCACCATATATTTT	CSASVAGYSTIYF
TRBJ2-2	-	TRBD1	TRBV15	TGTGCCACCAGCAGAGACAGGGGGTCGGGGGAGCTGTTTTTT	CATSRDRGSGELFF
TRBJ1-2	-	-	TRBV5-1	TGCGCCAGCAGCTCCCAGGGAGATGGCTACACCTTC	CASSSQGDGYTF
TRBJ1-5	-	TRBD1	TRBV6-2/TRBV6-3	TGTGCCAGCAGCCCTCCCCCGTTGACAGGGGTGGATCAGCCCCAGCATTTT	CASSPPPLTGVDQPQHF
TRBJ1-1	-	TRBD1	TRBV10-3	TGTGCCATCAGTGAACGAACGGGACAGCGGGGAGAAGCTTTCTTT	CAISERTGQRGEAFF
TRBJ1-6	-	TRBD1	TRBV29-1	TGCAGCGTTGCAATGTCGACAGGGAACAATTCACCCCTCCACTTT	CSVAMSTGNNSPLHF